This record concerns one T cell receptor beta chain sequence. This sample was taken from a study of blood T cell repertoires in COVID-19. Study as a whole: Sites across the United States, Italy and Spain contributed samples from acute and convalescent COVID-19.

Per the study methods: Amplification with reference gene primers provided the estimates of nucleated cell counts. Data came from immunoSEQ multiplex PCR; TCRdb stores just in-frame clones and leaves some out. That table supplies the V and J calls and clone size; D and trimming were determined from the DNA. The table records just over 650,000 clones, over 80% of them present only once. The CDR3 is made up of 17 amino acids. V trimming: 6 bases; J trimming: 3 bases; junction bases outside the gene matches: 13. Germline V gene data show CDR1 as SNHLY and CDR2 as FYNNEI. The sample consisted of peripheral blood. The origin of this receptor is a woman aged 18 to 35 with acute or convalescent COVID-19. The V and J genes are TRBV2 and TRBJ2-2; TRBD2 matches 7 bases. CDR3 DNA sequence: TGTGCCAGCAGACATACAGCGGGGCAAAGCGACACCGGGGAGCTGTTTTTT. It yields the protein CASRHTAGQSDTGELFF.